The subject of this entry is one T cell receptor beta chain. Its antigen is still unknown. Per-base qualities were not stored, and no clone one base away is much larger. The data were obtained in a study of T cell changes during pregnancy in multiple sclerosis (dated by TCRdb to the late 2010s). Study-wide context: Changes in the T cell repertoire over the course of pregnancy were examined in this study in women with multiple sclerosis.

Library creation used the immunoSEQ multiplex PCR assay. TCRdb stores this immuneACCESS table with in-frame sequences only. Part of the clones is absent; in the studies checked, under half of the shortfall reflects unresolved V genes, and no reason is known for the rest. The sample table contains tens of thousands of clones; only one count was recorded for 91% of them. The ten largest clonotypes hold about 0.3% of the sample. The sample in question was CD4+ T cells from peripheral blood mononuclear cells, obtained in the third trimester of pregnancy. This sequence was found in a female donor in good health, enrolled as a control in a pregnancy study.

The DNA is TGCGCCAGCAGAATCAAGACAGCCCAGCCCCAGCATTTT. This yields the protein CASRIKTAQPQHF. The V and J segments used are TRBV10-1 and TRBJ1-5; TRBD1 is possibly the D segment (5 matching bases). From the germline V gene (reference sequence), CDR1 is WNHNN and CDR2 is SYGVQD. Spanning cysteine to phenylalanine, the CDR3 consists of 13 amino acids. Kept here is only the CDR3 DNA, which spans 39 bases and is read in frame from base 1. Between the V and J ends, shortened by 6 bases and 7 bases respectively, the junction contains 13 bases.